The rows below give T cell receptor beta chains drawn from one sample of a study of PD-1 blockade in classical Hodgkin lymphoma. TCRdb's table, derived via immunoSEQ multiplex PCR, lists solely in-frame clones and lacks some. The sample carries roughly 81,000 clones, around 90% recorded once. The sample consisted of peripheral blood mononuclear cells (PBMCs), taken before the second cycle of nivolumab. The receptors here all came from a human donor with classical Hodgkin lymphoma. CDR3s include the opening cysteine and the closing phenylalanine or tryptophan. Each record gives: CDR3 DNA, CDR3 protein, clone size, V gene, J gene, D gene. The D gene is left open where the match is weak. Clone size is stated in some rows and not others, as once, few, many or a class when expanded.

TGTGCCATCACCCCCGGCCAGGGAGGGAGGCGCCCTGCTGAGCAGTTCTTC	CAITPGQGGRRPAEQFF	-	TRBV10-3	TRBJ2-1	TRBD2
TGTGCCAGCAGCTCAGAGACTAGGCCAGAGACCCAGTACTTC	CASSSETRPETQYF	-	TRBV7-8	TRBJ2-5	-
TGCGCCAGCAGCCAAGAAGCGGGAGCAACCTACAATGAGCAGTTCTTC	CASSQEAGATYNEQFF	once	TRBV4-1	TRBJ2-1	TRBD2
TGTGCCAGCAGTTTCAAATCCCCCCTCGCACTGTTTTTT	CASSFKSPLALFF	-	TRBV28	TRBJ1-4	-
TGTGCCAGCAGTCAGACACCTTTCAACACTGAAGCTTTCTTT	CASSQTPFNTEAFF	-	TRBV27	TRBJ1-1	-
TGTGCCAGCAGCGTAGCGGGGGGCGGTGAAAAACTGTTTTTT	CASSVAGGGEKLFF	-	TRBV9	TRBJ1-4	-
TGTGCCAGTCGACAGGCCGACAGCTATGGCTACACCTTC	CASRQADSYGYTF	-	TRBV19	TRBJ1-2	-
TGTGCCAGCGATAGGGGGGCGCGGACCTTCCAAGAGACCCAGTACTTC	CASDRGARTFQETQYF	-	TRBV6-6	TRBJ2-5	-
TGTGCCTGGAGTGTACACGCTGGCACTGAAGCTTTCTTT	CAWSVHAGTEAFF	-	TRBV30	TRBJ1-1	-
TGTGCCAGCAGCCCGGGACAGGGGGCAGGAGGCATAAATGAAAAACTGTTTTTT	CASSPGQGAGGINEKLFF	-	TRBV7-9	TRBJ1-4	TRBD1
TGTGCCAGTAGTATGTATCTAGCGGGAGCCTCCTACAATGAGCAGTTCTTC	CASSMYLAGASYNEQFF	-	TRBV19	TRBJ2-1	TRBD2
TGTGCCAGCAGCCTCGACCTGAACACTGAAGCTTTCTTT	CASSLDLNTEAFF	-	TRBV6-1	TRBJ1-1	-
TGCGCCAGCAGTATTGGAGGAGGGACTCAGCCCCAGCATTTT	CASSIGGGTQPQHF	-	TRBV5-1	TRBJ1-5	-
TGTGCCAGCAGTCGACCACTAGGCGAGCAGTACTTC	CASSRPLGEQYF	-	TRBV27	TRBJ2-7	-
TGTGCCAGCAGCCGCTACTACGAGCAGTACTTC	CASSRYYEQYF	once	TRBV7-9	TRBJ2-7	-
TGTGCCAGCAGTTTCGGTCTGGGACCCCGGACCTATGGCTACACCTTC	CASSFGLGPRTYGYTF	once	TRBV28	TRBJ1-2	-
TGTGCCAGCAGTCGTGGGACAGATACGCAGTATTTT	CASSRGTDTQYF	-	TRBV27	TRBJ2-3	-
TGTGCCAGCAGGGGGGAAGAAGGATTTGGGGAGACCCAGTACTTC	CASRGEEGFGETQYF	-	TRBV6-5	TRBJ2-5	-